The 23 T cell receptor beta chains presented below share a single source sample, sequenced in a study of tumor-infiltrating lymphocytes in primary liver carcinoma (dated by TCRdb to 2016 to 2017). Sequenced using an Illumina HiSeq 2500. Using a constant-region primer and ProtoScript II reverse transcriptase, TCRbeta-specific cDNA was reverse-transcribed from 500 to 650 ng total RNA. Three nested multiplex PCR rounds, following a slightly modified ARM-PCR procedure, were used to build the TCRbeta libraries. Multiplex TRBV1-TRBV30 forward primers and a Cbeta reverse primer were used in the first two PCR rounds, each of which was run for around 9 cycles. TCRdb redid the processing of the public reads, applying fastp at Q25 and MiXCR, and retained in-frame beta chains. Each record represents a unique CDR3 protein, reported with the most common genes and DNA among its rows. The sample data list around 120,000 distinct CDR3 sequences, and about 59% of these were observed just once. The ten top clones hold roughly 8.8% of the sample.

Without any cell sorting, total RNA and DNA were extracted together from about 19-30 mg of bulk tissue using the AllPrep DNA/RNA mini kit. The source material was liver tumor tissue from sampling region 1. The cell subset or site tag for this specimen amounts to: tumor region T1, superior pole. The source is a woman in her fifties or sixties with primary liver carcinoma and hepatitis B virus infection.

This clonotype appeared a single time. The chain joins TRBV7-9 to TRBJ1-2; D perhaps matches TRBD1 (5 bases). CDR1 and CDR2 (germline): SEHNR, FQNEAQ (reference sequence). The V end was cut by 4 bases, the J end by 8 bases, with 14 bases between. This CDR3 region has 13 residues. The CDR3 sequence is CASSSQSGRGYTF. Written as DNA, the CDR3 is TGTGCCAGCAGCTCCCAGTCAGGGAGAGGCTACACCTTC.

This clonotype was counted at least ten times. This chain joins TRBV6-6 and TRBJ1-5, with D perhaps TRBD1 (6 bases). Trimming removed 8 bases from V and 0 bases from J, with 14 bases in between. This CDR3 is built from 15 residues. CDR1 and CDR2 (germline): MNHNY, SVGAGI (reference sequence). DNA for the CDR3: TGTGCCAGCCGGAACGGGGGGGCTAGCAATCAGCCCCAGCATTTT. It codes for CASRNGGASNQPQHF.

The V call is TRBV10-2, the J call TRBJ2-2, with D possibly matching TRBD1 (5 bases). Trimming took off 6 bases at V and 1 base at J, with 21 bases between the two ends. The CDR3 spans 18 residues. Germline V gene sequence: CDR1 WSHSY, CDR2 SAAADI. The CDR3 here is CASRRLQRQGRNTGELFF. The DNA of the CDR3 is TGCGCCAGCAGAAGATTACAACGCCAGGGAAGGAACACCGGGGAGCTGTTTTTT.

Note on this clonotype: This sequence may be a read error, since a much larger clone differs from it by one base. The chain recombines TRBV4-1 with TRBJ1-2; no firm D call. CDR1 MGHRA and CDR2 YSYEKL come from the germline V gene. The CDR3 is made up of 14 amino acids. In DNA form, the CDR3 reads TGCGCCAGCAGCCAAGACCCCGCCATCTATGGCTGCACCTTC. This encodes CASSQDPAIYGCTF.

Concerning this clonotype itself: A read error may explain this, as a much larger clone is one base away. The chain combines TRBV6-1 with TRBJ2-7, with TRBD2 matching over 7 bases. The CDR3 length is 14 residues. Germline CDR1 reads MNHNS; CDR2 reads SASEGT. The V segment lost 6 bases and the J segment 0 bases; nucleotides outside the gene matches: 5. The CDR3 protein is CASRREDSSYEQYF. DNA for the CDR3: TGTGCCAGCAGACGGGAGGATAGCTCCTACGAGCAGTACTTC.

On this clonotype: A much larger clone lies a single base off, so this may be a read error. This sequence joins TRBV12-3 or TRBV12-4 and TRBJ1-6, with 7 bases matching TRBD1. This CDR3 region has 15 residues. The J segment lost 9 bases and the V segment lost 6 bases, leaving 11 bases of the junction unmatched. CDR3 amino acids: CASSRRQGSSSPLHF. The CDR3 coding sequence is TGTGCCAGCAGCCGACGACAGGGCTCTAGTTCACCCCTCCACTTT.

This clonotype occurred a few times. The chain links TRBV12-3 or TRBV12-4 to TRBJ2-7; no clear D. Trimming removed 2 bases at V and 0 bases at J, with 5 bases between. The CDR3 covers 13 residues. In DNA form, the CDR3 reads TGTGCCAGCAGTTTAAAGAGCTCCTACGAGCAGTACTTC. Translated: CASSLKSSYEQYF.

This clonotype appeared once. Since a much larger clone is just one base distant, this may be a read error. Likely a read error: the CDR3 ends without its conserved phenylalanine or tryptophan. The genes are TRBV10-1 and TRBJ1-6; D remains unclear. Trimming took off 2 bases at V and 6 bases at J, with 5 bases between the two ends. This CDR3 is 13 amino acids long. Germline CDR1 is WNHNN and CDR2 is SYGVQD (reference sequence). CDR3 nucleotide sequence: TGCGCCAGCAGTGAGAGACCTAATTCACCCCTCCACATT. Protein sequence: CASSERPNSPLHI.

This clonotype showed up many times. This chain uses TRBV6-2 or TRBV6-3 with TRBJ1-5; 12 nucleotides line up with TRBD1. The V segment lost 6 bases and the J segment 12 bases; nucleotides outside the gene matches: 6. The CDR3 has 13 residues. Germline CDR1 and CDR2: MNHEY and SVGEGT. CDR3 sequence (DNA): TGTGCCAGCAGACCAGGGACAGGGGGCAGCCAGCATTTT. It codes for CASRPGTGGSQHF.

This clonotype is a singleton in its sample. The chain combines TRBV5-5 with TRBJ1-1; a weak D match, TRBD1 (5 bases). Germline V gene sequence: CDR1 SGHKS, CDR2 YYEKEE (reference sequence). This CDR3 is 13 amino acids long. V was clipped by 4 bases and J by 11 bases, with 18 bases between them. The DNA for the CDR3 is TGTGCCAGCAGCCCCCGGATAGGGGTAAGGGCTTTCTTT. Translated: CASSPRIGVRAFF.

Of note for this clonotype: This may be a read error: a much more frequent sequence differs by one nucleotide. The rearrangement links TRBV4-2 to TRBJ2-3; the D gene is possibly TRBD2 (5 bases). The CDR3 sequence is 15 residues long. The V end was cut by 0 bases, the J end by 4 bases, with 11 bases between. Germline loops: CDR1 LGHNA, CDR2 YNFKEQ. The CDR3 region has the DNA TGTGCCAGCAGCCAAGACGGGATAGGGCCAGATACGCAGTATTTT. As protein: CASSQDGIGPDTQYF.

Ten or more counts support this clonotype. The CDR3 loop reads CAIRSGGTGGYTF. CDR3 DNA sequence: TGTGCCATCAGGTCGGGGGGGACGGGTGGCTACACCTTC. This chain links TRBV10-3 with TRBJ1-2, with TRBD1 as a possible D gene (5 bases). CDR1 and CDR2 (germline): ENHRY, SYGVKD. V was pared by 6 bases and J by 7 bases, with 15 bases between. The CDR3 has 13 amino acids.

The genes are TRBV6-5 and TRBJ1-1; D might be TRBD1 (5 bases). CDR3 length: 17 amino acids. Germline CDR1 is MNHEY and CDR2 is SVGAGI. Trimming cost V 10 bases and J 3 bases, with 27 bases left between them. In DNA form, the CDR3 reads TGTGCCACCAATAAGGAACCTTGGAGGGGCTGGGACACTGAAGCTTTCTTT. This codes for CATNKEPWRGWDTEAFF.

This clonotype was seen a single time. Germline and junction disagree at one end, which may indicate a read error. The rearrangement uses TRBV11-2 and TRBJ2-3; D is undetermined. This CDR3 region has 18 residues. Germline loops: CDR1 SGHAT, CDR2 FQNNGV. The CDR3 spells CASTLVRVTFSRTDTQYF. The CDR3 nucleotides are TGTGCCAGCACCTTAGTCCGGGTCACCTTCTCGAGAACAGATACTCAGTATTTT.

As concerns this clonotype: One base away lies a much larger clone, so this may be a sequencing read error. The V call is TRBV29-1, the J call TRBJ1-1; perhaps TRBD1 as D (6 bases). CDR3 length: 13 amino acids. From germline, CDR1 is SQVTM and CDR2 ANQGSEA. CDR3 sequence reads: CGVGPRGETEAFF. CDR3 in DNA: TGCGGCGTTGGCCCCAGGGGAGAAACTGAAGCTTTCTTT. The full variable domain, in which reference TRBV29-1 and TRBJ1-1 provide the parts outside the CDR3, is SAVISQKPSRDICQRGTSLTIQCQVDSQVTMMFWYRQQPGQSLTLIATANQGSEATYESGFVIDKFPISRPNLTFSTLTVSNMSPEDSSIYLCGVGPRGETEAFFGQGTRLTVV.

Worth noting for this clonotype: The junction departs from the called germline gene at one end, perhaps through a read error. The V gene is TRBV7-8, the J gene TRBJ2-1; D is ambiguous. Looked up from germline, CDR1 is SGHVS and CDR2 is FQNEAQ. CDR3 length: 15 amino acids. This chain's CDR3 is CASSPHPGSYDEQFF. The DNA of the CDR3 is TGTGCCAGCAGCCCCCATCCGGGCTCCTACGATGAGCAGTTCTTC.

The V gene is TRBV28, the J gene TRBJ1-3; D remains ambiguous. The CDR3 is made up of 15 amino acids. Germline V gives CDR1 MDHEN, CDR2 SYDVKM. Trimming pared 6 bases from V and 3 bases from J, leaving 15 bases between. The CDR3 sequence: CASRRAARIGNTIYF. The DNA of the CDR3 is TGTGCCAGCAGGAGGGCAGCCCGCATTGGAAACACCATATATTTT. Looking up the rest from reference TRBV28 and TRBJ1-3 gives the full variable domain: DVKVTQSSRYLVKRTGEKVFLECVQDMDHENMFWYRQDPGLGLRLIYFSYDVKMKEKGDIPEGYSVSREKKERFSLILESASTNQTSMYLCASRRAARIGNTIYFGEGSWLTVV.

A word on this clonotype: An end of the junction differs from the germline gene, which may be a read error. The chain carries TRBV11-2 and TRBJ2-4; tentatively, D is TRBD2 (7 bases). Per germline, CDR1 SGHAT and CDR2 FQNNGV. The CDR3 totals 15 residues. CDR3 sequence reads: CARSSGRRGGNIQYF. CDR3 DNA: TGTGCCAGGAGCTCCGGGCGGAGGGGGGGTAACATTCAGTACTTC.

V is TRBV6-1 and J is TRBJ2-1; TRBD1 or TRBD2 may be the D gene (5 bases each). Germline values: CDR1 MNHNS, CDR2 SASEGT. With 6 bases removed from V and 0 bases from J, the gap between germline ends came to 18 bases. The CDR3 is made up of 17 amino acids. CDR3 in amino acids: CASSGTLPGTSYNEQFF. CDR3 DNA: TGTGCCAGCAGCGGGACCCTTCCTGGGACCTCCTACAATGAGCAGTTCTTC.

As for this clonotype: A read error may account for a junction end that differs from germline. The chain carries TRBV6-1 and TRBJ2-7; 7 bases fit TRBD1. The CDR3 contains 14 residues. Germline V gives CDR1 MNHNS, CDR2 SASEGT. CDR3 bases: TGTGGCAGCAGTGAAGCAGGGGGAGTTGAAAAGCAGTACTTC. It translates to CGSSEAGGVEKQYF.

The chain recombines TRBV5-5 with TRBJ1-2, with 8 bases lining up with TRBD1. This CDR3 spans 14 amino acids. Per germline, CDR1 SGHKS and CDR2 YYEKEE (reference sequence). V shed 2 bases, J shed 6 bases, and the junction held 6 bases outside the gene matches. CDR3 DNA: TGTGCCAGCAGCTTCAGGGGGCTGGGAGATGGCTACACCTTC. This sequence encodes CASSFRGLGDGYTF.

There are many counts of this clonotype. V usage is TRBV5-1 and J usage is TRBJ2-7; D unclear. Germline V gene data show CDR1 as SGHRS and CDR2 as YFSETQ. V lost 0 bases to trimming and J lost 5 bases, with 9 bases between them. The CDR3 loop spans 13 amino acids. The CDR3 is CASSLVGGDEQYF. The DNA of the CDR3 is TGCGCCAGCAGCTTGGTTGGCGGTGACGAGCAGTACTTC. The whole variable domain, filled in from reference TRBV5-1 and TRBJ2-7, reads KAGVTQTPRYLIKTRGQQVTLSCSPISGHRSVSWYQQTPGQGLQFLFEYFSETQRNKGNFPGRFSGRQFSNSRSEMNVSTLELGDSALYLCASSLVGGDEQYFGPGTRLTVT.

Details on this clonotype: A read error is possible here, since a much larger clone lies one base away. V and J are TRBV5-1 and TRBJ2-1, with D hard to call. The CDR3 has 12 residues. Looked up from germline, CDR1 is SGHRS and CDR2 is YFSETQ. This chain's CDR3 is CASSLAYNGQFF. The CDR3 region has the DNA TGCGCCAGCAGCTTGGCCTACAATGGGCAGTTCTTC.